This T cell receptor beta chain originates from a study of technical replicates of blood from a few donors. The data were produced by immunoSEQ multiplex PCR, yet TCRdb's version contains in-frame clones alone and is incomplete. This table holds approximately 12,000 clones, 80% to 95% found once. The CDR3 has 14 residues. Germline V gene data show CDR1 as MNHEY and CDR2 as SVGAGI. The J segment lost 5 bases and the V segment lost 2 bases, leaving 1 base of the junction unmatched. The sample consisted of PBMCs. The receptor was derived from a human donor in good health. The rearrangement joins TRBV6-5 to TRBJ2-7; 12 bases are shared with TRBD2. As DNA, the CDR3 is TGTGCCAGCAGTTACGGACTAGCGGGAAACGAGCAGTACTTC. It specifies CASSYGLAGNEQYF.